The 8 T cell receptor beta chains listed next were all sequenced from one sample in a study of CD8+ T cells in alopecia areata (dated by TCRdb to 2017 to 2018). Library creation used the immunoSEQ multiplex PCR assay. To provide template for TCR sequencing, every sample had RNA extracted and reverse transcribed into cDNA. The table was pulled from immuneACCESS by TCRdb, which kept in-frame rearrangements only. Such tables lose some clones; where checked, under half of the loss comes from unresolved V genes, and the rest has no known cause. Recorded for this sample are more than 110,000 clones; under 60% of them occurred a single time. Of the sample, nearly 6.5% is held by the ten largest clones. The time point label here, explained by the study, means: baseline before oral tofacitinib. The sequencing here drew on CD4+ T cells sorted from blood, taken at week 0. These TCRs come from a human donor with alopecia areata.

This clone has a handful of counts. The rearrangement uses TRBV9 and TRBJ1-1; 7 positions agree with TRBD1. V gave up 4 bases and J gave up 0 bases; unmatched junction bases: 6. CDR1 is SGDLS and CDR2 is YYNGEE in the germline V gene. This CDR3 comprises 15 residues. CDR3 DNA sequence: TGTGCCAGCAGCCCTCGGACAGGAGTGAACACTGAAGCTTTCTTT. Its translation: CASSPRTGVNTEAFF.

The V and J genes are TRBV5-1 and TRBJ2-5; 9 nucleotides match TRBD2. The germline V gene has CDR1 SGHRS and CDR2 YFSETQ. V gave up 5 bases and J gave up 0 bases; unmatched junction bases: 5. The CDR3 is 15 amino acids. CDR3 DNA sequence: TGCGCCAGCAGATTTAGCGGGGGATACCAAGAGACCCAGTACTTC. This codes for CASRFSGGYQETQYF. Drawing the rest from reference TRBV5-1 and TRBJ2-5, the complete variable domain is KAGVTQTPRYLIKTRGQQVTLSCSPISGHRSVSWYQQTPGQGLQFLFEYFSETQRNKGNFPGRFSGRQFSNSRSEMNVSTLELGDSALYLCASRFSGGYQETQYFGPGTRLLVL.

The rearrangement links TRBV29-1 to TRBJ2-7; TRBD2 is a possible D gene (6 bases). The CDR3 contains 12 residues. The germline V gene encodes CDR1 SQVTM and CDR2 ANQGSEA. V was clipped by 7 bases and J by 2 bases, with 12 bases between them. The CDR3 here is CSGGGAAYEQYF. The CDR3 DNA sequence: TGCAGCGGTGGCGGGGCTGCCTACGAGCAGTACTTC.

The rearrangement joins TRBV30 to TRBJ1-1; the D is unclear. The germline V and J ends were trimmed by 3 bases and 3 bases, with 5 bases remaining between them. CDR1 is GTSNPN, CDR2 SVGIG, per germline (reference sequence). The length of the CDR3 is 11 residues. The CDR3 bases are TGTGCCTGGAGCCTCTACACTGAAGCTTTCTTT. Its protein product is CAWSLYTEAFF.

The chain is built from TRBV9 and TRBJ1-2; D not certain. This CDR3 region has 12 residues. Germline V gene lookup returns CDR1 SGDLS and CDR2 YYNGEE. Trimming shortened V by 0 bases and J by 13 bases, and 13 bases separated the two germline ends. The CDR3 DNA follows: TGTGCCAGCAGCGTAGATGGCCCCTTCGGCACCTTC. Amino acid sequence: CASSVDGPFGTF.

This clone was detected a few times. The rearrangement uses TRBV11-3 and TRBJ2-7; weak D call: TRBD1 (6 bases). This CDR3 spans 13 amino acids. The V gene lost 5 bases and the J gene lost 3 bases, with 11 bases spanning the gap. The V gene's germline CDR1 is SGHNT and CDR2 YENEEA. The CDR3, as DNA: TGTGCCAGCAGCCCGACAGGTCTCTACGAGCAGTACTTC. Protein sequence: CASSPTGLYEQYF.

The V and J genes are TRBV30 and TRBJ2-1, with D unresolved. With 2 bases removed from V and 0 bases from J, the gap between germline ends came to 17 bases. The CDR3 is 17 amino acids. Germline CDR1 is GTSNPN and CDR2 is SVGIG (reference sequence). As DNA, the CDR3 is TGTGCCTGGAGTCCGACCGGACGGGTTAGCTCCTACAATGAGCAGTTCTTC. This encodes CAWSPTGRVSSYNEQFF.

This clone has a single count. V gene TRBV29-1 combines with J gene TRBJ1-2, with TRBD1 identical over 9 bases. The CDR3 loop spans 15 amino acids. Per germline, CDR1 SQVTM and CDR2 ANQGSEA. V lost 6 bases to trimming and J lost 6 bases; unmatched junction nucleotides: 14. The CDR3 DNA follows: TGCAGCGTCTACGGTGTGGGGACAGGGTCGAATGGCTACACCTTC. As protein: CSVYGVGTGSNGYTF. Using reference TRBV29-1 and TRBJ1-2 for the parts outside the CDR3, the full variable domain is SAVISQKPSRDICQRGTSLTIQCQVDSQVTMMFWYRQQPGQSLTLIATANQGSEATYESGFVIDKFPISRPNLTFSTLTVSNMSPEDSSIYLCSVYGVGTGSNGYTFGSGTRLTVV.